The 17 T cell receptor beta chains presented below share a single source sample, sequenced in a study of Ad26.COV2.S vaccination and SARS-CoV-2 variants. Profiled with immunoSEQ multiplex PCR; TCRdb holds only in-frame clones, not every one. This sample has about 410,000 clones, with approximately 89% found just once. The treatment denotes: about 20 received Ad26.COV2.S at low or high dose, single or two shots; roughly five received placebo; per-sample allocation not given. Day 63 following the first vaccine or placebo injection was when the samples were taken. The sequenced sample was peripheral blood, obtained in a trial of Ad26.COV2.S vaccine versus placebo. The receptor source for this set is a person aged 18-60 years who received the Ad26.COV2.S COVID-19 vaccine or a placebo.

The chain recombines TRBV13 with TRBJ1-3; TRBD1 matches 8 bases. Trimming took 5 bases from V and 3 from J; bases not matched to a gene: 3. The CDR3 is 14 amino acids. Germline-derived CDR1 and CDR2 are PRHDT and FYEKMQ (reference sequence). CDR3 sequence (DNA): TGTGCCAGCAGCCACAGGGGGGGTGGAAACACCATATATTTT. The encoded protein is CASSHRGGGNTIYF. The variable domain in full, with the rest retrieved from reference TRBV13 and TRBJ1-3, is AAGVIQSPRHLIKEKRETATLKCYPIPRHDTVYWYQQGPGQDPQFLISFYEKMQSDKGSIPDRFSAQQFSDYHSELNMSSLELGDSALYFCASSHRGGGNTIYFGEGSWLTVV.

The chain employs TRBV13 and TRBJ1-3, with D tentatively TRBD1 (6 bases). The V end lost 5 bases, the J end lost 2 bases, and 16 bases lay between the germline ends. The CDR3 extends over 16 amino acids. Germline V lookup: CDR1 PRHDT, CDR2 FYEKMQ (reference sequence). The CDR3 nucleotides are TGTGCCAGCAGCCGCAGGCAGGGGCCGACTGGAAACACCATATATTTT. This sequence encodes CASSRRQGPTGNTIYF.

The rearrangement uses TRBV7-9 and TRBJ2-7, with 12 bases that match TRBD1. In germline, CDR1 is SEHNR, CDR2 FQNEAQ (reference sequence). V gave up 5 bases and J gave up 11 bases; unmatched junction bases: 16. This CDR3 comprises 16 residues. The CDR3 sequence: CASSPGQGAVPRSEYF. The CDR3 region has the DNA TGTGCCAGCAGCCCGGGACAGGGGGCAGTTCCCCGTTCCGAGTACTTC.

V and J are TRBV7-2 and TRBJ2-1; D gene unclear. V lost 2 bases and J lost 2, with 13 bases in between. This CDR3 has 16 residues. From germline, CDR1 is SGHTA and CDR2 FQGNSA. The CDR3 region is CASSLWGSRPYNEQFF. The DNA of the CDR3 is TGTGCCAGCAGCTTATGGGGTAGCAGACCCTACAATGAGCAGTTCTTC.

This clone was seen many times. CDR3 in amino acids: CASSPSGSTGELFF. CDR3 DNA sequence: TGTGCCAGCAGTCCTAGCGGGAGTACCGGGGAGCTGTTTTTT. The rearrangement joins TRBV6-5 to TRBJ2-2; TRBD2 aligns across 10 bases. There are 14 residues in the CDR3. Germline V gene data show CDR1 as MNHEY and CDR2 as SVGAGI. V lost 5 bases to trimming and J lost 5 bases; unmatched junction nucleotides: 2.

The chain couples TRBV29-1 to TRBJ1-1; perhaps TRBD1 as D (5 bases). The CDR3 spans 15 residues. Trimming removed 7 bases at V and 0 bases at J, with 18 bases between. Germline assignment: CDR1 SQVTM and CDR2 ANQGSEA. The CDR3 spells CSGRISGNLNTEAFF. The DNA for the CDR3 is TGCAGCGGCAGAATTTCAGGGAACTTGAACACTGAAGCTTTCTTT.

This rearrangement joins TRBV29-1 to TRBJ1-1; TRBD1 matches at 8 bases. The CDR3 sequence is 12 residues long. With 7 bases clipped from V and 0 bases from J, the junction kept 1 base outside the gene matches. In germline, CDR1 is SQVTM, CDR2 ANQGSEA. The CDR3 DNA sequence: TGCAGCGGGGGACAGGTGAACACTGAAGCTTTCTTT. This sequence encodes CSGGQVNTEAFF.

The chain combines TRBV7-8 with TRBJ2-2, with 8 positions matching TRBD2. The CDR3 totals 16 residues. The V and J ends lost 2 bases and 3 bases, in that order; junction bases with no gene match: 5. Germline CDR1 reads SGHVS; CDR2 reads FQNEAQ. CDR3: CASSLREGEYTGELFF. In DNA form, the CDR3 reads TGTGCCAGCAGCTTACGGGAGGGGGAGTACACCGGGGAGCTGTTTTTT.

The chain uses TRBV5-4 and TRBJ1-2, with D tentatively TRBD1 (5 bases). Trimming left V 0 bases short and J 4 bases short, with 10 bases between. CDR1 is SGHNT, CDR2 YYREEE, per germline (reference sequence). CDR3 length: 14 amino acids. The CDR3 DNA reads as TGTGCCAGCAGCTTGGGACAGACCAGCTATGGCTACACCTTC. As protein: CASSLGQTSYGYTF.

This clone was counted ten times or more. The sample contains more than one DNA sequence encoding this CDR3. J is TRBJ1-5 and V is TRBV4-1, with D maybe TRBD1 (5 bases). Trimming left V 0 bases short and J 2 bases short, with 11 bases between. The CDR3 runs to 16 residues. The V gene's germline CDR1 is MGHRA and CDR2 YSYEKL. CDR3 in amino acids: CASSQDGGVGNQPQHF. The CDR3 region has the DNA TGCGCCAGCAGCCAAGATGGGGGTGTCGGCAATCAGCCCCAGCATTTT.

The chain has TRBV6-5 and TRBJ2-7, with D unresolved. CDR1 MNHEY and CDR2 SVGAGI come from the germline V gene. This CDR3 is built from 11 residues. V lost 6 bases to trimming and J lost 4 bases, with 7 bases between them. The CDR3 sequence is CASSNLYEQYF. CDR3 nucleotides: TGTGCCAGCAGCAATCTATACGAGCAGTACTTC.

This rearrangement joins TRBV20-1 to TRBJ2-4; D call uncertain. CDR3 length equals 10 residues. The germline V gene has CDR1 DFQATT and CDR2 SNEGSKA (reference sequence). With 1 base removed from V and 6 bases from J, the gap between germline ends came to 1 base. The CDR3 reads CSARGNIQYF. Written as DNA, the CDR3 is TGCAGTGCTAGAGGAAACATTCAGTACTTC.

This chain links TRBV11-2 with TRBJ1-1; D gene uncertain. From germline, CDR1 is SGHAT and CDR2 FQNNGV. Trimming pared 5 bases from V and 6 bases from J, leaving 19 bases between. The length of the CDR3 is 15 residues. Here the CDR3 DNA reads TGTGCCAGCAGCCCGGGCCCTACCCGGTGGGCTGAAGCTTTCTTT. This sequence encodes CASSPGPTRWAEAFF.

The J gene is TRBJ2-7, the V gene TRBV2, with D possibly TRBD1 on 5 matching bases. This CDR3 is built from 14 residues. CDR1 and CDR2 from the germline V gene are SNHLY and FYNNEI. Deletions cut 3 bases from V and 0 bases from J, with 9 bases between. CDR3 sequence (DNA): TGTGCCAGCAGTGAGGGGCTGATCTCCTACGAGCAGTACTTC. Translation: CASSEGLISYEQYF. Looking up the rest from reference TRBV2 and TRBJ2-7 gives the full variable domain: EPEVTQTPSHQVTQMGQEVILRCVPISNHLYFYWYRQILGQKVEFLVSFYNNEISEKSEIFDDQFSVERPDGSNFTLKIRSTKLEDSAMYFCASSEGLISYEQYFGPGTRLTVT.

This clone has only one observation. The chain links TRBV7-9 to TRBJ2-7, with 7 bases that match TRBD1. The CDR3 has 16 amino acids. J was trimmed by 2 bases and V by 1 base; bases with no gene match: 8. Germline CDR1 and CDR2: SEHNR and FQNEAQ (reference sequence). The DNA of the CDR3 is TGTGCCAGCAGCTTAGTAGAGGGGGCAGGGGCCTACGAGCAGTACTTC. Protein sequence: CASSLVEGAGAYEQYF.

V is TRBV6-5 and J is TRBJ2-1; no clear D gene. V lost 6 bases and J lost 4, with 10 bases in between. There are 13 residues in the CDR3. Germline assignment: CDR1 MNHEY and CDR2 SVGAGI. CDR3 sequence (DNA): TGTGCCAGCAGGGCACAGTCTTACAATGAGCAGTTCTTC. Translation gives CASRAQSYNEQFF.

The chain has TRBV6-5 and TRBJ2-1, with D unclear. The V end lost 6 bases, the J end lost 10 bases, and 13 bases lay between the germline ends. The CDR3 is 12 amino acids. Germline loops: CDR1 MNHEY, CDR2 SVGAGI. The CDR3 spells CASRTTGAEQFF. Written as DNA, the CDR3 is TGTGCCAGCAGAACTACTGGAGCCGAGCAGTTCTTC.